Reported below is one T cell receptor beta chain. The antigen is not known. These data originate in a study of shared clonotypes between healthy human individuals. Overall study: Aged 18 to 49, the donors were two women and a few men. The study, taken as a whole, reports: The generation probabilities recorded for non-shared clonotypes fell below those of clonotypes shared by all four donors.

The table came from immunoSEQ multiplex PCR; TCRdb's copy has only in-frame clones and leaves some out. The table shows approximately 2,000,000 clones, with 85% to 95% occurring only once. Trimming cost V 5 bases and J 4 bases; bases outside gene matches: 0. This CDR3 has 13 residues. Germline CDR1 is LGHNA and CDR2 is YSLEER. The sequencing input was naive CD4+ T cells from PBMCs. As for subset: CD45RA+ positively selected. The origin of this receptor is a man between 18 and 35 years old in good health. Some clones in this sample may be carry-over from other donors' samples. The rearrangement uses TRBV4-3 and TRBJ2-1; 9 bases agree with TRBD2. CDR3 sequence reads: CASSAGGYNEQFF. The DNA of the CDR3 is TGCGCCAGCAGCGCGGGGGGGTACAATGAGCAGTTCTTC.